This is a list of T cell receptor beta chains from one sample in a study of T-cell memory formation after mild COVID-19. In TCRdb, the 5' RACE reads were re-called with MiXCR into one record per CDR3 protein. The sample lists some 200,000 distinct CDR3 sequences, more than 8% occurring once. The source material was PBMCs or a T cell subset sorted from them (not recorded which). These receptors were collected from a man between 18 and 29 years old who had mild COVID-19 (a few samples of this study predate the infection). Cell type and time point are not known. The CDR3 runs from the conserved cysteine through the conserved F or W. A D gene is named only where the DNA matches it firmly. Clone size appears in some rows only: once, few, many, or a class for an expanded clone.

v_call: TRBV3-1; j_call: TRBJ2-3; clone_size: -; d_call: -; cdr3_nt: TGTGCCAGCAGCCAAGAGTCGGACCCGGTGAGAGATACGCAGTATTTT; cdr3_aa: CASSQESDPVRDTQYF
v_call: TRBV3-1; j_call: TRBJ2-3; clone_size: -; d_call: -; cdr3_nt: TGTGCCAGCAGCCCTGCTCGGGGGCGAAGTGGCACAGATACGCAGTATTTT; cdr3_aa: CASSPARGRSGTDTQYF
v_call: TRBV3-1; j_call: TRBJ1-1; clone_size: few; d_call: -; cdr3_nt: TGTGCCAGCAGCCCCAGGGGTGGTCGCACTGAAGCTTTCTTT; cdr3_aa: CASSPRGGRTEAFF
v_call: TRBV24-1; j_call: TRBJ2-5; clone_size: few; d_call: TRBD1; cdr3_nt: TGTGCCACCAGTGATAACCCAACAGGGGGCGGCGAGACCCAGTACTTC; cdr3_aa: CATSDNPTGGGETQYF
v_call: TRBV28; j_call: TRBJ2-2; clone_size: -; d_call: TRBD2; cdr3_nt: TGTGCCAGCAGGCCTCGGGGGGCCGGGGAGCTGTTTTTT; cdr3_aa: CASRPRGAGELFF
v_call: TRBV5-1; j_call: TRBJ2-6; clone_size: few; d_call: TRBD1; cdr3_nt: TGCGCCAGCAGCCCAGGGACAGGAGCAGCCTCTGGGGCCAACGTCCTGACTTTC; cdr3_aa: CASSPGTGAASGANVLTF
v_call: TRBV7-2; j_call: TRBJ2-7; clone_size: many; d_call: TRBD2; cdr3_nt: TGTGCCAGCAGCTTAGCGCTGACAGCGGGGGACTCCTACGAGCAGTACTTC; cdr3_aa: CASSLALTAGDSYEQYF
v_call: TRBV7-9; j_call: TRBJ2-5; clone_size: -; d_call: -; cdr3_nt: TGTGCCAGCAGAAATGAACAAGAGACCCAGTACTTC; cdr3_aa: CASRNEQETQYF
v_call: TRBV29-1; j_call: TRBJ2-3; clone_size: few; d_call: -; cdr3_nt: TGCAGCGTTGCCACCCAATTAGATACGCAGTATTTT; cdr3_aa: CSVATQLDTQYF
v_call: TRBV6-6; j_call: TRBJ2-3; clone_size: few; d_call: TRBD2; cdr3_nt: TGTGCCAGCAGTTTAGCGGGCTTTAGCACAGATACGCAGTATTTT; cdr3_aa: CASSLAGFSTDTQYF
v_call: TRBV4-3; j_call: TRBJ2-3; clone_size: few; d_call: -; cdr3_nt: TGCGCCAGCAGCCAAGATGGGTCTCTAGCAGATACGCAGTATTTT; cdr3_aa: CASSQDGSLADTQYF
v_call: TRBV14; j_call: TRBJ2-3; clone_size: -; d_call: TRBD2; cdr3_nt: TGTGCCAGCAGCCGATTAAGTAGCGGGGCAAGCACAGATACGCAGTATTTT; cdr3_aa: CASSRLSSGASTDTQYF
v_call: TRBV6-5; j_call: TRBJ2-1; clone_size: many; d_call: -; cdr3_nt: TGTGCCAGCAAGACAGCCCTAAACTACAATGAGCAGTTCTTC; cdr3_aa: CASKTALNYNEQFF
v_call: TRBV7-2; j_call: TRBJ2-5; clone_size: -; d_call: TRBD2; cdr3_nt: TGTGCCAGCAGTCCCCAAAGTCAGGGCGGGGGAGAGACCCAGTACTTC; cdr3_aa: CASSPQSQGGGETQYF
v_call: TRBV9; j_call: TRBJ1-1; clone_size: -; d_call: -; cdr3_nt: TGTGCCAGCAGCGTAGCAGGGAAGGGGGCTGAAGCTTTCTTT; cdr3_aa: CASSVAGKGAEAFF
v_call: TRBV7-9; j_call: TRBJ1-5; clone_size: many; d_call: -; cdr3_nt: TGTGCCAGCAGCTTCGGATCCCAGCCCCAGCATTTT; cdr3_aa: CASSFGSQPQHF
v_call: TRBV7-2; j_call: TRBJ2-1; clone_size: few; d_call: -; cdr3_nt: TGTGCCAGCAGCTTATCCAGGGACAATGAGCAGTTCTTC; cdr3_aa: CASSLSRDNEQFF
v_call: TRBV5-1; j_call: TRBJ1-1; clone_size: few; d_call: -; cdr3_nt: TGCGCCAGCAGCCTCCAGAGAATGAACACTGAAGCTTTCTTT; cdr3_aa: CASSLQRMNTEAFF
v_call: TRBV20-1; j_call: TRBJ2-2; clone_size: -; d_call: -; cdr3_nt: TGCAGTGCTAGGGACAGCACCACCGGGGAGCTGTTTTTT; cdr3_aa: CSARDSTTGELFF
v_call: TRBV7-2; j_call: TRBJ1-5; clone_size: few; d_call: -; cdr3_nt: TGTGCCAGCAGCTTAATGGGTCAGCCCCAGCATTTT; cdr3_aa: CASSLMGQPQHF
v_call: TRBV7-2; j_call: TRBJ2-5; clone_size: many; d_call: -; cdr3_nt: TGTGCCAGCAGCCGCGGGGGCCTTGAGACCCAGTACTTC; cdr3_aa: CASSRGGLETQYF
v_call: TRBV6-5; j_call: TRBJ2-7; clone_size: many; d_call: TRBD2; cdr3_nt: TGTGCCAGCAGTTACGGACTAGCAGGCTCCTACGAGCAGTACTTC; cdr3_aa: CASSYGLAGSYEQYF
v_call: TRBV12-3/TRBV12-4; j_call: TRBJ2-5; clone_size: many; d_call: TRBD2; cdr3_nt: TGTGCCAGCAGTCCCCCCGCGGGCGGGGGGGAGACCCAGTACTTC; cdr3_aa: CASSPPAGGGETQYF
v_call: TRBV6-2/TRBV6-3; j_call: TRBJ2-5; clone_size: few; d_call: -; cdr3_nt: TGTGCCAGCAAGAAGGTGGAAGAGACCCAGTACTTC; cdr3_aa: CASKKVEETQYF
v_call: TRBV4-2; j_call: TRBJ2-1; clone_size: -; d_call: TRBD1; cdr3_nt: TGTGCCAGCAGCCAAGATGTCCTGAGCAGGGGGTTGGACAATGAGCAGTTCTTC; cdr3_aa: CASSQDVLSRGLDNEQFF
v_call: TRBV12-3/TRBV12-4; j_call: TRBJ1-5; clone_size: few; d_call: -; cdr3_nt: TGTGCCAGCAGACTACAGGGTTTGCCGCCCCAGCATTTT; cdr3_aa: CASRLQGLPPQHF
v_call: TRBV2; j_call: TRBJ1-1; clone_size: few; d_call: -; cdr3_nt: TGTGCCAGCAGTGATTGGGGGAACACTGAAGCTTTCTTT; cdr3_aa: CASSDWGNTEAFF
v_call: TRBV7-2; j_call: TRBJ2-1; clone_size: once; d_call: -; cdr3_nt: TGTGCCAGCAGCTTTAGGCTGCTAGCGTCGCTGCCTGGCTACAATGAGCAGTTCTTC; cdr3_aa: CASSFRLLASLPGYNEQFF
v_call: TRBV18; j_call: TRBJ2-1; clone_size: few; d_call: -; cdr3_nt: TGTGCCAGCTCGGATGGGGTGAACAATGAGCAGTTCTTC; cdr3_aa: CASSDGVNNEQFF
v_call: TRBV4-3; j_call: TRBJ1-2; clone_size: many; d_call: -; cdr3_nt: TGCGCCAGCAGCCAAGGATCCCAGGGCAACTATGGCTACACCTTC; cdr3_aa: CASSQGSQGNYGYTF
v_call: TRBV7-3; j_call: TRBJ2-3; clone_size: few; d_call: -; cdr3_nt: TGTGCCACCCGGGAGACGGGGGGCCCAGATACGCAGTATTTT; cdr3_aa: CATRETGGPDTQYF
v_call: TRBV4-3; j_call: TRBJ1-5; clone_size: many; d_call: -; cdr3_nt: TGCGCCAGCAGCCAAGCGGGAGATCAGCCCCAGCATTTT; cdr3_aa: CASSQAGDQPQHF
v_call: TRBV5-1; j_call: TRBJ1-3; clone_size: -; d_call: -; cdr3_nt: TGCGCCAGCAGCTTGGGCGTCCTCTCTGGAAACACCATATATTTT; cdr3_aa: CASSLGVLSGNTIYF
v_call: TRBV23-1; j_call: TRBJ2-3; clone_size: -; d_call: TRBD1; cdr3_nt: TGCGCCAGCAGAGACCGGACAGGGGAGAACACAGATACGCAGTATTTT; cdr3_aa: CASRDRTGENTDTQYF
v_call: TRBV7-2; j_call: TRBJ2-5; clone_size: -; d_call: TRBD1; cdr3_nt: TGTGCCAGCAGCTTAACAGGGGCCGGGACCCAGTACTTC; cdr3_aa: CASSLTGAGTQYF
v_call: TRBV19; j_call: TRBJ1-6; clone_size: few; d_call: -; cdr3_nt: TGTGCCACCGCGTGGCGCCCATATAATTCACCCCTCCACTTT; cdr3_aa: CATAWRPYNSPLHF
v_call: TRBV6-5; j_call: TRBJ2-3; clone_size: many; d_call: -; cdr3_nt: TGTGCCAGCAAGGAGGCCACAGATACGCAGTATTTT; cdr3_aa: CASKEATDTQYF
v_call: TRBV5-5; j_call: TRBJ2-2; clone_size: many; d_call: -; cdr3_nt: TGTGCCAGCAGCTTGTATATCGGGGAGCTGTTTTTT; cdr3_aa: CASSLYIGELFF
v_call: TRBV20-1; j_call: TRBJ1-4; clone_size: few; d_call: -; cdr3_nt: TGCAGTGCTAGGACAGAGACCAAAGAAAAACTGTTTTTT; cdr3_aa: CSARTETKEKLFF
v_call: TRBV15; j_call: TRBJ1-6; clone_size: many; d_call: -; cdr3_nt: TGTGCCACCAGCAGGAAAACAGGGACTCAATCACCCCTCCACTTT; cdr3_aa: CATSRKTGTQSPLHF
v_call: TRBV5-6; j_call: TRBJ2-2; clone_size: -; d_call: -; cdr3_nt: TGTGCCAGCAGCGGGGAGACCCGGGGCGGGGAGCTGTTTTTT; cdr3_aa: CASSGETRGGELFF
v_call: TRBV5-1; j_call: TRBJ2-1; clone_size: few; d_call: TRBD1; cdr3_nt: TGCGCCAGCAGCTTAGGGACAGGGGATTACAATGAGCAGTTCTTC; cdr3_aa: CASSLGTGDYNEQFF
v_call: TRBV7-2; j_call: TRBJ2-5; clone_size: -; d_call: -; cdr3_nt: TGTGCCAGCAGCCTTTACTATGCCGAGACCCAGTACTTC; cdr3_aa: CASSLYYAETQYF
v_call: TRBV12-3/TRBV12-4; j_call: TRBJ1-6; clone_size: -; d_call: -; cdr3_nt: TGTGCCAGCAGTCCCGACGGTTGGAGCTCCTATAATTCACCCCTCCACTTT; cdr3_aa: CASSPDGWSSYNSPLHF
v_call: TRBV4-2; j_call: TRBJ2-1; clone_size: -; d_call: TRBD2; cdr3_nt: TGTGCCAGCAGCCAAGATAGCGGGGGGCTGAACAATGAGCAGTTCTTC; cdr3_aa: CASSQDSGGLNNEQFF
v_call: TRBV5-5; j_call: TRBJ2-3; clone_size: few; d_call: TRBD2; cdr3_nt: TGTGCCAGCAGCTTGGGGACTAGTATCAGCACAGATACGCAGTATTTT; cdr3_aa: CASSLGTSISTDTQYF
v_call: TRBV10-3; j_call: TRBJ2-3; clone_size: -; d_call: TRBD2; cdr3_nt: TGTGCCATCGGGGGGACTAGCGGTTCCACAGATACGCAGTATTTT; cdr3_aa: CAIGGTSGSTDTQYF
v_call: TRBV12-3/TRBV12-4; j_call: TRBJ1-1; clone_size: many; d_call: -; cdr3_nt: TGTGCCAGCAAACTTTTCCCACAAGTTACTGAAGCTTTCTTT; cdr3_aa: CASKLFPQVTEAFF
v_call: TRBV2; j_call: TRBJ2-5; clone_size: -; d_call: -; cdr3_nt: TGTGCCAGCAGTGAGAGTAAAGAGACCCAGTACTTC; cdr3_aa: CASSESKETQYF
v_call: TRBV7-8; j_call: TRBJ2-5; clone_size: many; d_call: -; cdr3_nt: TGTGCCAGCAGCTTAGATCCAGGCGCAGAGACCCAGTACTTC; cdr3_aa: CASSLDPGAETQYF
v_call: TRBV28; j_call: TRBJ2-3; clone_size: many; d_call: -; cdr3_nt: TGTGCCAGCAGTCCACGGGGGCTTACGCAGTATTTT; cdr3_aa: CASSPRGLTQYF
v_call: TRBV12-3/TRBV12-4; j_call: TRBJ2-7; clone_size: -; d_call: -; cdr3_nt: TGTGCCAGCAGTTTAGGGGACGGAGCACCCTACGAGCAGTACTTC; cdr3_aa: CASSLGDGAPYEQYF
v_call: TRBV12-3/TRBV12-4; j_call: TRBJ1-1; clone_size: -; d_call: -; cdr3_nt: TGTGCCAGCAGCTTCCGCTTGGGGGTAACTGAAGCTTTCTTT; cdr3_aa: CASSFRLGVTEAFF
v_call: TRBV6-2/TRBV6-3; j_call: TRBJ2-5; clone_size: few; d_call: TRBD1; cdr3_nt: TGTGCCACCAATTCTAGGACAGGCCAAGAGACCCAGTACTTC; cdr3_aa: CATNSRTGQETQYF
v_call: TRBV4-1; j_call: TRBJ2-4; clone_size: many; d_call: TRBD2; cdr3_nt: TGCGCCAGCAGCCGGGGACTAGTGGGGAACATTCAGTACTTC; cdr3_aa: CASSRGLVGNIQYF
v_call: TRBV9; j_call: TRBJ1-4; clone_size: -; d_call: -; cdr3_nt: TGTGCCAGCAGCAAGACGCCTGCAACTAATGAAAAACTGTTTTTT; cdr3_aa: CASSKTPATNEKLFF
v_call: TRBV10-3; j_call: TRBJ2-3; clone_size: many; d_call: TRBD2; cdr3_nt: TGTGCCATCAAGGAACTAGCGGGGGGGCCGCTCACAGATACGCAGTATTTT; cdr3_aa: CAIKELAGGPLTDTQYF
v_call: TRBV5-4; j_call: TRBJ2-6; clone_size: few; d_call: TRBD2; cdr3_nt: TGTGCCAGCAGGCCCTGGACGGGGGGACGATCTGGGGCCAACGTCCTGACTTTC; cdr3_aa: CASRPWTGGRSGANVLTF